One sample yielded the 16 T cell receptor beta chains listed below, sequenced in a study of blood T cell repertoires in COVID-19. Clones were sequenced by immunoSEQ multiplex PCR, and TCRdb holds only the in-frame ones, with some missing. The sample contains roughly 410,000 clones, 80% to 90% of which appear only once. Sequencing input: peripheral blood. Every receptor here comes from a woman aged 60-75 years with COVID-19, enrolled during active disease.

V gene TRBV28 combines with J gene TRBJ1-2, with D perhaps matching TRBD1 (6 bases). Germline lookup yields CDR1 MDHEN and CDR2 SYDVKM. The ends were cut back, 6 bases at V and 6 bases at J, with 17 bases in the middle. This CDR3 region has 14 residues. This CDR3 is CASSYPTGLDGYTF. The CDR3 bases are TGTGCCAGCAGCTACCCGACAGGCCTTGATGGCTACACCTTC.

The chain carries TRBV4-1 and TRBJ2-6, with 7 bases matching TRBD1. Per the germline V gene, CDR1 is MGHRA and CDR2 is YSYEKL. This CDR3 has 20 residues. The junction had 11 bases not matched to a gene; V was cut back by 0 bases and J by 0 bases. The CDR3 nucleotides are TGCGCCAGCAGCCAAGAAAGATGGGGACAGAGAGTCTCTGGGGCCAACGTCCTGACTTTC. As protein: CASSQERWGQRVSGANVLTF.

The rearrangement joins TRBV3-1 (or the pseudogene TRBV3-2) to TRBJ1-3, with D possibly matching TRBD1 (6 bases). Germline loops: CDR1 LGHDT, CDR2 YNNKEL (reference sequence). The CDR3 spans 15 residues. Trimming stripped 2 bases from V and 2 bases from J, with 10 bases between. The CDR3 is CASSQFTGPGNTIYF. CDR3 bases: TGTGCCAGCAGCCAATTTACAGGGCCTGGAAACACCATATATTTT.

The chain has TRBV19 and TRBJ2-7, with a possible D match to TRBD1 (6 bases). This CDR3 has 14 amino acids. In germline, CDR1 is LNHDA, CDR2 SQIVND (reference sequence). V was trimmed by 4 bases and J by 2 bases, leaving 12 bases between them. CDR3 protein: CASSKTGPPYEQYF. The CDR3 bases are TGTGCCAGTAGTAAGACAGGACCCCCCTACGAGCAGTACTTC.

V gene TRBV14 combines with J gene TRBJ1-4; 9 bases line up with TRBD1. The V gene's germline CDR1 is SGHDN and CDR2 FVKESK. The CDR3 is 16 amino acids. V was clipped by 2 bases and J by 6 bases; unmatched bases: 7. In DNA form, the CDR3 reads TGTGCCAGCAGCCAACTGCCGGGACAGGGTGATGAAAAACTGTTTTTT. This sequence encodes CASSQLPGQGDEKLFF.

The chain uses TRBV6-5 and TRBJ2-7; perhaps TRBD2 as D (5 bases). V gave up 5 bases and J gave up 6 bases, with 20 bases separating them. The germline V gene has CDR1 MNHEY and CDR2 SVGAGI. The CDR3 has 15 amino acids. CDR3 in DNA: TGTGCCAGCAGTCCATATCCGCCCCGGGAAGCCGAGCAGTACTTC. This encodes CASSPYPPREAEQYF.

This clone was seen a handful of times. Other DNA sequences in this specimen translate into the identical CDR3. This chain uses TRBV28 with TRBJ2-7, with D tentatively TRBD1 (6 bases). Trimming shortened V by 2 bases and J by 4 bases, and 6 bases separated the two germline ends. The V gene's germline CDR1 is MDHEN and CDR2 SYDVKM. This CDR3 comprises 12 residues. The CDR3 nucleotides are TGTGCCAGCAGTTTAACAGGGTACGAGCAGTACTTC. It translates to CASSLTGYEQYF.

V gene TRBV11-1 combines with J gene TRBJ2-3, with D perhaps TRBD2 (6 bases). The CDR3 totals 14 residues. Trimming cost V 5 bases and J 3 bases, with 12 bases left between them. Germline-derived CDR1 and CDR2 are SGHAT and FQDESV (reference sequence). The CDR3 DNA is TGTGCCAGCAGCCCCCTGGCGGGGACAGATACGCAGTATTTT. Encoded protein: CASSPLAGTDTQYF.

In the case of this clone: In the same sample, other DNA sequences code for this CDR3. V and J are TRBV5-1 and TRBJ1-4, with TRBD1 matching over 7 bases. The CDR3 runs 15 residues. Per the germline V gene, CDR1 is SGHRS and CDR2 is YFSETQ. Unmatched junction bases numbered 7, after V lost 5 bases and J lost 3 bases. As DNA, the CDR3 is TGCGCCAGCAGTGAGAGGACAGGAGCTAATGAAAAACTGTTTTTT. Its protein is CASSERTGANEKLFF. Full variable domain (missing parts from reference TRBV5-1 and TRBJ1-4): KAGVTQTPRYLIKTRGQQVTLSCSPISGHRSVSWYQQTPGQGLQFLFEYFSETQRNKGNFPGRFSGRQFSNSRSEMNVSTLELGDSALYLCASSERTGANEKLFFGSGTQLSVL.

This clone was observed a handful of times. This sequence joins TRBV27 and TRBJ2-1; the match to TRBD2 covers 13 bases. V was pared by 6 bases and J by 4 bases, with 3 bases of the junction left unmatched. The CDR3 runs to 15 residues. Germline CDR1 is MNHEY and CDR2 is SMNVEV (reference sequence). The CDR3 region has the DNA TGTGCCAGCAGGGGACTAGCGGGGTATTACAATGAGCAGTTCTTC. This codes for CASRGLAGYYNEQFF.

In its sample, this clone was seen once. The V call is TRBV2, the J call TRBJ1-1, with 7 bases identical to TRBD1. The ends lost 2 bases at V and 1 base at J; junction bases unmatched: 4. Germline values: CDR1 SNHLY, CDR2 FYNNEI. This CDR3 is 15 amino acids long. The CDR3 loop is CASSETDRRNTEAFF. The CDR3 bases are TGTGCCAGCAGTGAAACGGACAGGAGGAACACTGAAGCTTTCTTT.

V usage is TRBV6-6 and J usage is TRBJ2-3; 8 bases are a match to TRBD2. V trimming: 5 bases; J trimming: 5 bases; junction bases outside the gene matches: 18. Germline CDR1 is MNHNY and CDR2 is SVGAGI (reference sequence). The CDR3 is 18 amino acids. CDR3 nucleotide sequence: TGTGCCAGCAGTCCCGGGACCTTAGCGGGGATAACGGGAGATACGCAGTATTTT. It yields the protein CASSPGTLAGITGDTQYF.

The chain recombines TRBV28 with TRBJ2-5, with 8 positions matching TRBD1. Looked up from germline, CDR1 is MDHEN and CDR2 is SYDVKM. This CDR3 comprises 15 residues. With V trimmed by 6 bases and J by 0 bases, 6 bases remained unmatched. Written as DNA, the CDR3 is TGTGCCAGCAGGCCGGACAGGGCGTACCAAGAGACCCAGTACTTC. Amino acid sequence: CASRPDRAYQETQYF.

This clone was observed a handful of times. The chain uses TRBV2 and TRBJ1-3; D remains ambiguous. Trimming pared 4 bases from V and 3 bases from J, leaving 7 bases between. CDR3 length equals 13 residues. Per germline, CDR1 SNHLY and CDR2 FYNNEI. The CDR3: CASSAGIGNTIYF. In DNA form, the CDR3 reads TGTGCCAGCAGTGCGGGGATTGGAAACACCATATATTTT.

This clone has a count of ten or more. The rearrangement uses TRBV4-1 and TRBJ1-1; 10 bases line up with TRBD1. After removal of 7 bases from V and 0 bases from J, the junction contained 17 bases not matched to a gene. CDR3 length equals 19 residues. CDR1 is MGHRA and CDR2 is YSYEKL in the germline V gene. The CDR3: CASTSLMGQGKGLNTEAFF. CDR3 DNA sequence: TGCGCCAGCACCTCCCTTATGGGACAGGGGAAGGGATTGAACACTGAAGCTTTCTTT.

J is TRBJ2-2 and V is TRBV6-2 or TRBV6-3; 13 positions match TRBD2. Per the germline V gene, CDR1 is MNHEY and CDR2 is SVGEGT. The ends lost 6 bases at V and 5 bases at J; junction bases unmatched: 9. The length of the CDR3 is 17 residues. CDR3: CASSRGLAGVWTGELFF. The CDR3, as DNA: TGTGCCAGCAGCCGTGGACTAGCGGGGGTGTGGACCGGGGAGCTGTTTTTT.